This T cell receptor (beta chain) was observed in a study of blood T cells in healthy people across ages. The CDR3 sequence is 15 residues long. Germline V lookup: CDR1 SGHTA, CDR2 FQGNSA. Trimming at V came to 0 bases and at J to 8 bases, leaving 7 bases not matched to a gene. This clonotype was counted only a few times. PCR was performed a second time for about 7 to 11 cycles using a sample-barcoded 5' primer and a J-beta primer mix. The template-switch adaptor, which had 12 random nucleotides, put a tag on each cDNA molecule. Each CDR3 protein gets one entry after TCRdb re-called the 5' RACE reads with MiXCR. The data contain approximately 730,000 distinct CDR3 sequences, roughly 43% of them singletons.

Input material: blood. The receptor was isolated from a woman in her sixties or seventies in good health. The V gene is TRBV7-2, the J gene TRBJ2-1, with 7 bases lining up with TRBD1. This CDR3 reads CASSLATGLIDEQFF. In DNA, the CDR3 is TGTGCCAGCAGCTTAGCGACAGGGTTAATTGATGAGCAGTTCTTC.